A single sample gave rise to the 27 T cell receptor beta chains below, sequenced in a study of post-analysis software for immune sequencing data. General study results and limits: About 5 TRBV segments were significantly more frequent in patients than in controls. TRBV5-6, TRBV5-1 and TRBV20-1 were among these segments.

Tagging with unique molecular identifiers was a feature of the TCR beta cDNA libraries. TCRdb redid the calling of the PCR reads with MiXCR, one entry per CDR3 protein. Of approximately 690,000 distinct CDR3 sequences in the sample, roughly three fifths are singletons; the top ten hold around 11%. No cognate antigen is known for these TCRs. The sample consisted of blood. The source is a girl under 10 years old with multiple sclerosis.

J is TRBJ2-1 and V is TRBV11-3, with 7 bases fitting TRBD2. After removal of 3 bases from V and 10 bases from J, the junction contained 6 bases not matched to a gene. Germline V gene data show CDR1 as SGHNT and CDR2 as YENEEA. The CDR3 covers 13 residues. CDR3: CASSFPTSVEQFF. The DNA for the CDR3 is TGTGCCAGCAGCTTCCCTACTAGCGTCGAGCAGTTCTTC.

This clonotype occurred a few times. The gene calls are TRBV29-1 and TRBJ1-5, with TRBD1 matching over 7 bases. CDR1 is SQVTM and CDR2 is ANQGSEA in the germline V gene. The CDR3 is made up of 13 amino acids. The V and J ends lost 6 bases and 2 bases, in that order; junction bases with no gene match: 4. CDR3 loop: CSVYTGGNQPQHF. CDR3 nucleotide sequence: TGCAGCGTATATACAGGGGGCAATCAGCCCCAGCATTTT.

This chain connects TRBV4-1 to TRBJ2-7; no clear D gene. Germline CDR1 is MGHRA and CDR2 is YSYEKL. This CDR3 has 13 amino acids. Trimming took 0 bases from V and 1 from J, leaving 4 bases between them. CDR3 coding DNA: TGCGCCAGCAGCCAAGAAAGGTCCTACGAGCAGTACTTC. As protein: CASSQERSYEQYF.

The chain uses TRBV6-2 or TRBV6-3 and TRBJ1-2; the D gene is possibly TRBD1 (5 bases). Trimming removed 2 bases from V and 3 bases from J, with 10 bases in between. There are 14 residues in the CDR3. Per the germline V gene, CDR1 is MNHEY and CDR2 is SVGEGT. The CDR3 DNA reads TGTGCCAGCAGTTACCCTGGGGGGTACTATGGCTACACCTTC. It is translated as CASSYPGGYYGYTF.

As concerns this clonotype: Compared with germline, one end of the junction differs, possibly owing to a read error. This rearrangement joins TRBV7-2 to TRBJ2-7, with D unresolved. The germline V gene encodes CDR1 SGHTA and CDR2 FQGNSA. The CDR3 is 14 residues long. The CDR3: CAGSLREGTYEQYF. CDR3 nucleotide sequence: TGTGCCGGCAGCTTACGAGAAGGGACCTACGAGCAGTACTTC. Filled out from reference TRBV7-2 and TRBJ2-7, the complete variable domain reads GAGVSQSPSNKVTEKGKDVELRCDPISGHTALYWYRQSLGQGLEFLIYFQGNSAPDKSGLPSDRFSAERTGGSVSTLTIQRTQQEDSAVYLCAGSLREGTYEQYFGPGTRLTVT.

The chain joins TRBV29-1 to TRBJ2-5, with a possible D match to TRBD1 (6 bases). Germline CDR1 and CDR2: SQVTM and ANQGSEA. The CDR3 totals 15 residues. The V end was cut by 5 bases, the J end by 1 base, with 17 bases between. CDR3 bases: TGCAGCGTTCCTATTACAGGGCGTACCCAAGAGACCCAGTACTTC. It encodes CSVPITGRTQETQYF.

The V gene is TRBV18, the J gene TRBJ2-3; no firm D call. Germline V CDR1 and CDR2: KGHSH, LQKENI. CDR3 length equals 17 residues. The ends were cut back, 3 bases at V and 4 bases at J, with 20 bases in the middle. The CDR3 here is CASSPHTLVQPPDTQYF. The CDR3 DNA reads as TGTGCCAGCTCACCGCATACCCTTGTCCAGCCCCCAGATACGCAGTATTTT.

This clonotype was seen a few times. This rearrangement joins TRBV20-1 to TRBJ1-1; TRBD1 might be the D (5 bases). Trimming took off 4 bases at V and 0 bases at J, with 12 bases between the two ends. The CDR3 runs to 14 residues. Germline V gives CDR1 DFQATT, CDR2 SNEGSKA (reference sequence). CDR3 amino acids: CSAKPGTVNTEAFF. The CDR3, as DNA: TGCAGTGCTAAGCCTGGGACGGTGAACACTGAAGCTTTCTTT.

This chain joins TRBV29-1 and TRBJ2-7; tentative D call: TRBD2 (5 bases). The assigned J gene may be wrong: the sequence end matches TRBJ2-5 better. Per the germline V gene, CDR1 is SQVTM and CDR2 is ANQGSEA. The CDR3 sequence is 10 residues long. In DNA form, the CDR3 reads TGCAGCGCCGGGGTGGAGACCCAGTACTTC. Translated, it gives CSAGVETQYF.

V is TRBV12-3 or TRBV12-4 and J is TRBJ2-3; D remains unclear. V lost 1 base and J 2 bases, leaving 10 bases between the germline ends. The length of the CDR3 is 15 residues. The chain's CDR3 is CASSLGVSPTDTQYF. DNA of the CDR3: TGTGCCAGCAGTTTAGGGGTCAGTCCCACAGATACGCAGTATTTT.

This clonotype was counted only a few times. This sequence joins TRBV9 and TRBJ2-5; 8 nucleotides line up with TRBD2. V shed 4 bases, J shed 3 bases, and the junction held 14 bases outside the gene matches. The CDR3 spans 17 residues. Germline V gives CDR1 SGDLS, CDR2 YYNGEE. Written as DNA, the CDR3 is TGTGCCAGCAGCAAGGTAGAGATTAGCGGGGTTAAAGAGACCCAGTACTTC. Its translation is CASSKVEISGVKETQYF.

A remark on this clonotype: Compared with germline, one end of the junction differs, possibly owing to a read error. CDR3 sequence (DNA): TGTGCCAGCAGTTTATCGGACAGCCAAGAGACCCAGTACTTC. As protein: CASSLSDSQETQYF. This rearrangement joins TRBV5-1 to TRBJ2-5; a possible D gene is TRBD1 (6 bases). CDR1 SGHRS and CDR2 YFSETQ come from the germline V gene. There are 14 residues in the CDR3.

J is TRBJ2-2 and V is TRBV20-1; 8 bases match TRBD2. V shed 1 base, J shed 3 bases, and the junction held 16 bases outside the gene matches. This CDR3 comprises 19 residues. Germline V CDR1 and CDR2: DFQATT, SNEGSKA (reference sequence). CDR3 protein: CSARALGNGRALDTGELFF. In DNA form, the CDR3 reads TGCAGTGCTAGAGCGTTGGGAAACGGGAGGGCCTTGGACACCGGGGAGCTGTTTTTT.

The V and J genes are TRBV6-5 and TRBJ2-3; D could derive from TRBD1 or TRBD2 (5 bases each). The germline gives CDR1 MNHEY, CDR2 SVGAGI. V lost 6 bases and J lost 1, with 8 bases in between. The CDR3 has 13 amino acids. This chain's CDR3 is CASSWDGTDTQYF. DNA of the CDR3: TGTGCCAGCAGCTGGGACGGCACAGATACGCAGTATTTT.

The chain joins TRBV20-1 to TRBJ2-5; D is unresolved. V was cut by 3 bases and J by 1 base, with 6 bases left in between. Germline V lookup: CDR1 DFQATT, CDR2 SNEGSKA (reference sequence). This CDR3 has 12 amino acids. This CDR3 reads CSARPPQETQYF. The CDR3 DNA is TGCAGTGCTAGGCCTCCCCAAGAGACCCAGTACTTC.

In its sample, this clonotype was seen a few times. CDR3 sequence reads: CASSMGLVADTQYF. In DNA form, the CDR3 reads TGTGCCAGCAGCATGGGACTAGTGGCAGATACGCAGTATTTT. The chain joins TRBV7-2 to TRBJ2-3, with 8 positions matching TRBD2. CDR1 SGHTA and CDR2 FQGNSA come from the germline V gene. With 5 bases clipped from V and 4 bases from J, the junction kept 5 bases outside the gene matches. The CDR3 has 14 residues.

This clonotype was detected only a few times. V gene TRBV29-1 combines with J gene TRBJ2-1; 8 bases agree with TRBD2. CDR3 length: 16 amino acids. Trimming at V came to 2 bases and at J to 0 bases, leaving 6 bases not matched to a gene. Germline V gene lookup returns CDR1 SQVTM and CDR2 ANQGSEA. This CDR3 reads CSVERGLAGSYNEQFF. The CDR3 nucleotides read TGCAGCGTTGAACGTGGCCTAGCGGGCTCCTACAATGAGCAGTTCTTC.

This clonotype was picked up a small number of times. The chain links TRBV29-1 to TRBJ2-5, with 10 nucleotides matching TRBD2. Germline V gives CDR1 SQVTM, CDR2 ANQGSEA. The ends lost 7 bases at V and 1 base at J; junction bases unmatched: 3. CDR3 length equals 13 residues. The CDR3 loop is CSASSGGQETQYF. In DNA form, the CDR3 reads TGCAGCGCTTCTAGCGGGGGCCAAGAGACCCAGTACTTC.

About this clonotype itself: A much bigger clone sits one base away, suggesting this may be a read error. The rearrangement links TRBV5-1 to TRBJ2-3, with 9 bases fitting TRBD2. The CDR3 spans 14 residues. The germline gives CDR1 SGHRS, CDR2 YFSETQ. CDR3 residues: CVSNLAGVTDTQYF. The CDR3 DNA sequence: TGCGTCAGCAACTTAGCGGGAGTGACAGATACGCAGTATTTT.

This clonotype occurred a few times. The chain joins TRBV10-3 to TRBJ2-3; 14 bases line up with TRBD2. V dropped 8 bases and J dropped 5; count of bases not matched to a gene: 0. The CDR3 contains 13 residues. From germline, CDR1 is ENHRY and CDR2 SYGVKD. In nucleotides, the CDR3 is TGTGCCATCGGACTAGCGGGGGGAGATACGCAGTATTTT. It encodes CAIGLAGGDTQYF.

The J gene is TRBJ1-2, the V gene TRBV29-1; the match to TRBD1 covers 9 bases. Losses at the gene ends were 4 bases for V and 4 bases for J; bases not matched to a gene: 7. From germline, CDR1 is SQVTM and CDR2 ANQGSEA. The CDR3 runs to 14 residues. The CDR3 region has the DNA TGCAGCGTTGGCCAACAGGGGGCGAGCTATGGCTACACCTTC. It encodes CSVGQQGASYGYTF.

The V and J genes are TRBV5-1 and TRBJ1-2, with 7 bases matching TRBD1. Unmatched junction bases numbered 10, after V lost 2 bases and J lost 6 bases. This CDR3 spans 15 amino acids. Looked up from germline, CDR1 is SGHRS and CDR2 is YFSETQ. CDR3 amino acids: CASSLSGQGVDGYTF. In DNA, the CDR3 is TGCGCCAGCAGCTTATCCGGGCAGGGGGTGGATGGCTACACCTTC.

The rearrangement links TRBV5-1 to TRBJ2-5; TRBD2 is a possible D gene (6 bases). The end of the DNA fits TRBJ2-4 better, so the J call may be wrong. This CDR3 is built from 13 residues. CDR1 and CDR2 from the germline V gene are SGHRS and YFSETQ. CDR3 nucleotide sequence: TGCGCCAGCAGACTGACGGGGGAAAACATTCAGTACTTC. Amino acid sequence: CASRLTGENIQYF.

The chain links TRBV29-1 to TRBJ2-7; D call uncertain. From germline, CDR1 is SQVTM and CDR2 ANQGSEA. The germline V and J ends were trimmed by 2 bases and 3 bases, with 11 bases remaining between them. The CDR3 totals 13 residues. The DNA for the CDR3 is TGCAGCGTTGAATACCAACATGGCTACGAGCAGTACTTC. Amino acid sequence: CSVEYQHGYEQYF.

This clonotype came up once. The chain uses TRBV9 and TRBJ1-2, with D tentatively TRBD1 (5 bases). Germline V gene sequence: CDR1 SGDLS, CDR2 YYNGEE. V gave up 5 bases and J gave up 0 bases, with 23 bases separating them. The CDR3 totals 18 residues. The CDR3 loop is CASRPQLLRDLANYGYTF. CDR3 coding DNA: TGTGCCAGCAGACCCCAGTTGCTTCGGGACTTAGCTAACTATGGCTACACCTTC. Full variable domain (rest looked up from reference TRBV9 and TRBJ1-2): DSGVTQTPKHLITATGQRVTLRCSPRSGDLSVYWYQQSLDQGLQFLIQYYNGEERAKGNILERFSAQQFPDLHSELNLSSLELGDSALYFCASRPQLLRDLANYGYTFGSGTRLTVV.

The gene calls are TRBV27 and TRBJ2-7; D uncertain. The DNA matches TRBJ2-4 better at its end, which makes the J call doubtful. The CDR3 extends over 15 amino acids. Germline loops: CDR1 MNHEY, CDR2 SMNVEV (reference sequence). The CDR3 protein is CASSLKAPRVNIQYF. DNA for the CDR3: TGTGCCAGCAGTTTAAAAGCCCCTAGGGTTAACATTCAGTACTTC.

The gene calls are TRBV20-1 and TRBJ1-2, with D uncertain. This CDR3 is built from 10 residues. Germline V gene lookup returns CDR1 DFQATT and CDR2 SNEGSKA (reference sequence). Trimming left V 1 base short and J 5 bases short, with 2 bases between. CDR3 protein: CSARAYGYTF. Here the CDR3 DNA reads TGCAGTGCTAGAGCGTATGGCTACACCTTC.